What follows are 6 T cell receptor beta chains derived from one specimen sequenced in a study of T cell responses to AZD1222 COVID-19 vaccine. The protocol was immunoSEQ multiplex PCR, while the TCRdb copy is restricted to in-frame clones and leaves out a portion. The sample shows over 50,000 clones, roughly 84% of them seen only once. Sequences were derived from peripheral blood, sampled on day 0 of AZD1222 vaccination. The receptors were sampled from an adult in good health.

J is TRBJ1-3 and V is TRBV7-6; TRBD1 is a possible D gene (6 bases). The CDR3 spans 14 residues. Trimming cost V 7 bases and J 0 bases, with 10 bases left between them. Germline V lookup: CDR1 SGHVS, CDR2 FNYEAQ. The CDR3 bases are TGTGCCAGCATGACAGGACGCTCTGGAAACACCATATATTTT. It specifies CASMTGRSGNTIYF.

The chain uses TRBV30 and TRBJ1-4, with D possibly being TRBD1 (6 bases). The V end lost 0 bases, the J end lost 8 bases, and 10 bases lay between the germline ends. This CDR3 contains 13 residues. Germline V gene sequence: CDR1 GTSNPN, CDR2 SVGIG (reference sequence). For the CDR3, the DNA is TGTGCCTGGAGTGTCCAGGGGCGAGAAAAACTGTTTTTT. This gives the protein CAWSVQGREKLFF. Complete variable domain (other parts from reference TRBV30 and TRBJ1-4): SQTIHQWPATLVQPVGSPLSLECTVEGTSNPNLYWYRQAAGRGLQLLFYSVGIGQISSEVPQNLSASRPQDRQFILSSKKLLLSDSGFYLCAWSVQGREKLFFGSGTQLSVL.

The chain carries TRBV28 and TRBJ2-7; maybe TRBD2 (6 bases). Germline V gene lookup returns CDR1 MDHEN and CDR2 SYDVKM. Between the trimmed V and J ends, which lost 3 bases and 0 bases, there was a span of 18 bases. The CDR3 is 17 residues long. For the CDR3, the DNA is TGTGCCAGCAGTTTCCCTCGTCCAGGCGGGGACTCCTACGAGCAGTACTTC. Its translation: CASSFPRPGGDSYEQYF.

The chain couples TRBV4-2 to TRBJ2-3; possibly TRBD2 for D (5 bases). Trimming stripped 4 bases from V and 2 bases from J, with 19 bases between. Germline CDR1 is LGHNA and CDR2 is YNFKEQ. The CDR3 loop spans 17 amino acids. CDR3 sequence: CASSPRGEGEPTDTQYF. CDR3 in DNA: TGTGCCAGCAGCCCCCGGGGAGAGGGAGAACCCACAGATACGCAGTATTTT.

The CDR3 region has the DNA TGTGCCTGGAGTAGGCAGGGGTCTAATTCACCCCTCCACTTT. Translation gives CAWSRQGSNSPLHF. This chain links TRBV30 with TRBJ1-6; a possible D gene is TRBD1 (6 bases). The V end lost 2 bases, the J end lost 6 bases, and 11 bases lay between the germline ends. This CDR3 comprises 14 residues. Looked up from germline, CDR1 is GTSNPN and CDR2 is SVGIG (reference sequence).

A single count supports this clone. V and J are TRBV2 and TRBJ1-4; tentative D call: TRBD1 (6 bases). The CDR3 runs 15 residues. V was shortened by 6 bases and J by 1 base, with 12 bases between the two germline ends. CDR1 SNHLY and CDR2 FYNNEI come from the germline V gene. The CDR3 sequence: CASSPGGQTNEKLFF. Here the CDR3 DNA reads TGTGCCAGCAGCCCGGGGGGGCAAACTAATGAAAAACTGTTTTTT.